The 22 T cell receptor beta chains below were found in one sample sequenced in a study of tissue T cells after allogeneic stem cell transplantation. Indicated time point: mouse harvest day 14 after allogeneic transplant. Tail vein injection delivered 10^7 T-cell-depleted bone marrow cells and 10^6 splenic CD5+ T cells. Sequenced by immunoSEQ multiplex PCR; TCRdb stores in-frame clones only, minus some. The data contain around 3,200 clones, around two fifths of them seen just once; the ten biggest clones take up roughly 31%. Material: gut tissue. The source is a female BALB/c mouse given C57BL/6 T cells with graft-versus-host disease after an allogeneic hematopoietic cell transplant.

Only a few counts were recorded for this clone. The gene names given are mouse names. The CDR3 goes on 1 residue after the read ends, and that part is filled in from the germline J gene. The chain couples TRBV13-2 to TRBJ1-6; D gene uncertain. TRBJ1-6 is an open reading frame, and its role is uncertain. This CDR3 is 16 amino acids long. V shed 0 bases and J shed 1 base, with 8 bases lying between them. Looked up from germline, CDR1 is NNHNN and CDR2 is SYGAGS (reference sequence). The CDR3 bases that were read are TGTGCCAGCGGTGATGCAGGAGTCTCCTATAATTCGCCCCTCTAC. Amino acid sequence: CASGDAGVSYNSPLY. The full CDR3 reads CASGDAGVSYNSPLYF.

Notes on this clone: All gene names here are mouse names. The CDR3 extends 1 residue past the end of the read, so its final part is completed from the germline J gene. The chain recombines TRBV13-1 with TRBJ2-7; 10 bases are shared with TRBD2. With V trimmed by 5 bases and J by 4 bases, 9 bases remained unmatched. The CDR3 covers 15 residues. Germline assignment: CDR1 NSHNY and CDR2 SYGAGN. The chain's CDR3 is CASSYLWGGAYEQYF. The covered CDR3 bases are TGTGCCAGCAGCTATCTCTGGGGGGGCGCTTATGAACAGTAC.

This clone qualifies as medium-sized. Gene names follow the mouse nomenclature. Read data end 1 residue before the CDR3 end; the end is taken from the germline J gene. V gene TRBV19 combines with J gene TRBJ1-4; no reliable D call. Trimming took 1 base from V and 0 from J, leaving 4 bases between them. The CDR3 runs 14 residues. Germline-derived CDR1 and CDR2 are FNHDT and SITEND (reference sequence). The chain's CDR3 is CASSIQVSNERLFF. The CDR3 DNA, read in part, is TGTGCCAGCAGTATACAGGTTTCCAACGAAAGATTATTT.

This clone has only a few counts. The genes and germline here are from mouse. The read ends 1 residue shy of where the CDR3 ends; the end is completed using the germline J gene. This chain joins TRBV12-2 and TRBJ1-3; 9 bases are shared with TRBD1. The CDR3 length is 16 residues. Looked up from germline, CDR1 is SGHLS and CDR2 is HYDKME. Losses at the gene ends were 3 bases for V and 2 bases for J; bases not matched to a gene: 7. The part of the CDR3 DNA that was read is TGTGCCAGCTCTTCCGGGACAGGGAGGACTGGAAATACGCTCTAT. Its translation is CASSSGTGRTGNTLY. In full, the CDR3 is CASSSGTGRTGNTLYF. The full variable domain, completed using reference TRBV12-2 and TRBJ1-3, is NSGVVQSPRYIIKGKGERSILKCIPISGHLSVAWYQQTQGQELKFFIQHYDKMERDKGNLPSRFSVQQFDDYHSEMNMSALELEDSAVYFCASSSGTGRTGNTLYFGEGSRLIVV.

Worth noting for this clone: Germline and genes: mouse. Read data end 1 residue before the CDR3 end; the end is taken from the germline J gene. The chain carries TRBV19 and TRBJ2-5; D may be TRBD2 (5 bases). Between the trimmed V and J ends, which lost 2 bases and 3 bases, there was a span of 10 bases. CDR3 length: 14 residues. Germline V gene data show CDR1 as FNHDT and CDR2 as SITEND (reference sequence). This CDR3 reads CASSIWGGQDTQYF. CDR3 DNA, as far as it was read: TGTGCCAGCAGTATTTGGGGTGGGCAAGACACCCAGTAC.

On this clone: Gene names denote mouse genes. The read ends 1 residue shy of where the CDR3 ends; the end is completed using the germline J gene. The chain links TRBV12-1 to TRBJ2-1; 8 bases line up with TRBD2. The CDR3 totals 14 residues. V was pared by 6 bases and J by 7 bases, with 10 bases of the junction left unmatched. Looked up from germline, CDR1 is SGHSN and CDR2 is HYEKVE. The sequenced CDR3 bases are TGTGCCAGCAGCTTGTTGGGGGGGTACGCTGAGCAGTTC. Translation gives CASSLLGGYAEQF. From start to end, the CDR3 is CASSLLGGYAEQFF. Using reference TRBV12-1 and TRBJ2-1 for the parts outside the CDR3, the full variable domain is DSGVVQSPRHIIKEKGGRSVLTCIPISGHSNVVWYQQTLGKELKFLIQHYEKVERDKGFLPSRFSVQQFDDYHSEMNMSALELEDSAMYFCASSLLGGYAEQFFGPGTRLTVL.

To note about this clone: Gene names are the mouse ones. This CDR3 is CASSLGGISNERLFF. The CDR3 DNA, read in part, is TGTGCCAGCAGTCTGGGGGGGATTTCCAACGAAAGATTATTT. J is TRBJ1-4 and V is TRBV26; D perhaps matches TRBD1 (5 bases). Read sequence stops 1 residue before the CDR3 end, and the germline J gene provides the missing end. The CDR3 is made up of 15 amino acids. Germline lookup yields CDR1 KGHPV and CDR2 FQNQEV (reference sequence). Trimming took off 2 bases at V and 0 bases at J, with 7 bases between the two ends. Together with reference TRBV26 and TRBJ1-4, the CDR3 gives the full variable domain: NSKVIQTPRYLVKGQGQKAKMRCIPEKGHPVVFWYQQNKNNEFKFLINFQNQEVLQQIDMTEKRFSAECPSNSPCSLEIQSSEAGDSALYLCASSLGGISNERLFFGHGTKLSVL.

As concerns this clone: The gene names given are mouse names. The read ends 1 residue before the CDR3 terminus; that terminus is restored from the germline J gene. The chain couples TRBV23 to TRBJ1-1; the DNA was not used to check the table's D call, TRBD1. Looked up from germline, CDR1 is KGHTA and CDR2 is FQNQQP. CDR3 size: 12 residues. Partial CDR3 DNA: TGCTCCAGCAGTCAAAGGGACAGCGGAGTCTTC. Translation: CSSSQRDSGVF. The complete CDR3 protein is CSSSQRDSGVFF.

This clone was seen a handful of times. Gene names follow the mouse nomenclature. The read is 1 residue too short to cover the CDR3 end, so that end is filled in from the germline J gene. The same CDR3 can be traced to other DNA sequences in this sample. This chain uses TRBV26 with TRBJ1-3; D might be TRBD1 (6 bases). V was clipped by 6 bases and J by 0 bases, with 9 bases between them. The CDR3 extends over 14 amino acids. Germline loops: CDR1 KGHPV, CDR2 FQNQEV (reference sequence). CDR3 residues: CASSPDSSGNTLYF. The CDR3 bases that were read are TGTGCCAGCAGCCCGGACAGTTCTGGAAATACGCTCTAT. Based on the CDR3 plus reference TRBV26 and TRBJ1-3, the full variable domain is NSKVIQTPRYLVKGQGQKAKMRCIPEKGHPVVFWYQQNKNNEFKFLINFQNQEVLQQIDMTEKRFSAECPSNSPCSLEIQSSEAGDSALYLCASSPDSSGNTLYFGEGSRLIVV.

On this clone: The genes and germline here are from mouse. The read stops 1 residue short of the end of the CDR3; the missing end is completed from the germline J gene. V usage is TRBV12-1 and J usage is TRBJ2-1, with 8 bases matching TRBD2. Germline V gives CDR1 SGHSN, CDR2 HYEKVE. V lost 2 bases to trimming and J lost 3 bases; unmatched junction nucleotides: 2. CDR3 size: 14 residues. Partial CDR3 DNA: TGTGCCAGCTCTCACTGGGGGAGCTATGCTGAGCAGTTC. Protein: CASSHWGSYAEQF. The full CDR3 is CASSHWGSYAEQFF.

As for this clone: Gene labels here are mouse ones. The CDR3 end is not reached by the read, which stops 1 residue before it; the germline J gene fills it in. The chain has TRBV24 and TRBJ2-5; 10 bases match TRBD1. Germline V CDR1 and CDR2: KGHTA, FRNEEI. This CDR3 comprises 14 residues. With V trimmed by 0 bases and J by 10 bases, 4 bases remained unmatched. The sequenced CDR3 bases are TGTGCCAGCAGTCTGTATGGGACAGGGGACCCCCAGTAC. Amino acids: CASSLYGTGDPQY. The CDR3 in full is CASSLYGTGDPQYF.

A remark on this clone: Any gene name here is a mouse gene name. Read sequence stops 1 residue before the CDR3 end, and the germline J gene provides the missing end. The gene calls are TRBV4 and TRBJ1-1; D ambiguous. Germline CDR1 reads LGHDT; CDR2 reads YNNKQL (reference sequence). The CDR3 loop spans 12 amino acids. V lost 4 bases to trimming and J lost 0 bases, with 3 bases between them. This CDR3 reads CASSLQNTEVFF. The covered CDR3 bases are TGTGCCAGCAGCTTGCAGAACACAGAAGTCTTC.

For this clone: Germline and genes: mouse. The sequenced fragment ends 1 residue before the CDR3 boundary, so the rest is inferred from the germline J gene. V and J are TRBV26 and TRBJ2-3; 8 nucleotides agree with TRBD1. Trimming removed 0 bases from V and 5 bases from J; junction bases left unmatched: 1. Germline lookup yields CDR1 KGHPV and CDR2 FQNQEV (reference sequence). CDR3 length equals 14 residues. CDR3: CASSLSTGGETLYF. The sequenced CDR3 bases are TGTGCCAGCAGTCTGTCCACAGGGGGAGAAACGCTGTAT. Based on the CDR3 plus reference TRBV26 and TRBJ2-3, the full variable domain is NSKVIQTPRYLVKGQGQKAKMRCIPEKGHPVVFWYQQNKNNEFKFLINFQNQEVLQQIDMTEKRFSAECPSNSPCSLEIQSSEAGDSALYLCASSLSTGGETLYFGSGTRLTVL.

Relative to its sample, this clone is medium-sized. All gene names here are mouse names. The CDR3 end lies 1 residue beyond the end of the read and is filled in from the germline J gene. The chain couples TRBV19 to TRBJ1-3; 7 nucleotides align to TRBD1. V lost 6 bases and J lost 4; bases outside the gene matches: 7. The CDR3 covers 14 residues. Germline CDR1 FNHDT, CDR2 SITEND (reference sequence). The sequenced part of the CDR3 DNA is TGTGCCAGCACCCCGACAGGGAGGGGAAATACGCTCTAT. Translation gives CASTPTGRGNTLY. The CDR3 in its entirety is CASTPTGRGNTLYF.

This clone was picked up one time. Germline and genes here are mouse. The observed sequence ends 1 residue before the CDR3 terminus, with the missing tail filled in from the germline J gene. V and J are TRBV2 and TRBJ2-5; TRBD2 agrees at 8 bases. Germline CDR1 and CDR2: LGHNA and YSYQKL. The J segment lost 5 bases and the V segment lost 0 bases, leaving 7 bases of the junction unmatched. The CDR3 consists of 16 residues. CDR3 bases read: TGTGCCAGCAGCCAAGAAGGCTGGGGGGATAGAGACACCCAGTAC. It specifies CASSQEGWGDRDTQY. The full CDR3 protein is CASSQEGWGDRDTQYF.

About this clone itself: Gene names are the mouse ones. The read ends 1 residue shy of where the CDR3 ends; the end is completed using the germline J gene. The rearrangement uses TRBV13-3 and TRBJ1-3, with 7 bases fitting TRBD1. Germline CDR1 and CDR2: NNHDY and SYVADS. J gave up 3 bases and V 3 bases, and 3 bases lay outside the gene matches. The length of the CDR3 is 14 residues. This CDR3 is CASSVRDSGNTLYF. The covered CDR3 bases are TGTGCCAGCAGTGTCCGGGACAGTGGAAATACGCTCTAT.

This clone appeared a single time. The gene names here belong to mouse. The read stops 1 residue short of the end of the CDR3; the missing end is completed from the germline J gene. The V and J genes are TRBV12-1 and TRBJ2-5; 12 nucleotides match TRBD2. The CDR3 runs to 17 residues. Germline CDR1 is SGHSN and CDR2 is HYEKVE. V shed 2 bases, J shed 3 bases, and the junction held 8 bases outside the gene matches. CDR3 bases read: TGTGCCAGCTCTCGACTGGGGGGGCGCATTGGACAAGACACCCAGTAC. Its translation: CASSRLGGRIGQDTQY. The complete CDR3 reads CASSRLGGRIGQDTQYF.

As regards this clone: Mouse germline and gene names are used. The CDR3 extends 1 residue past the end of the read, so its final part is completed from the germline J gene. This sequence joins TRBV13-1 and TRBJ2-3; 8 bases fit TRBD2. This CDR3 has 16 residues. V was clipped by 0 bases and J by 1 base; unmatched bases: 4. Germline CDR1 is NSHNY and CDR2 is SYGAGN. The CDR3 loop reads CASSDGGGAGAETLYF. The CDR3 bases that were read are TGTGCCAGCAGTGATGGGGGGGGCGCTGGTGCAGAAACGCTGTAT.

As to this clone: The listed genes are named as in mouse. This CDR3 is CASSPRQEGEQYF. The sequenced part of the CDR3 DNA is TGTGCCAGCAGTCCCAGACAGGAGGGGGAACAGTAC. The genes are TRBV26 and TRBJ2-7; D possibly corresponds to TRBD1 (6 bases). The missing CDR3 end, 1 residue past where the read stops, is filled in from the germline J gene. Trimming stripped 4 bases from V and 7 bases from J, with 14 bases between. This CDR3 is built from 13 residues. Germline V CDR1 and CDR2: KGHPV, FQNQEV (reference sequence).

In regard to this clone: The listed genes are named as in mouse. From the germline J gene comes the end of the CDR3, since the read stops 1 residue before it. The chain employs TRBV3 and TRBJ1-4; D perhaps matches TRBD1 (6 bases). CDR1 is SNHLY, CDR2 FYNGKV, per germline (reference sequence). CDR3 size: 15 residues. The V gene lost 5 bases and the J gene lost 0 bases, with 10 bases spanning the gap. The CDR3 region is CASSPQGFSNERLFF. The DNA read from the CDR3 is TGTGCCAGCAGCCCCCAGGGGTTTTCCAACGAAAGATTATTT.

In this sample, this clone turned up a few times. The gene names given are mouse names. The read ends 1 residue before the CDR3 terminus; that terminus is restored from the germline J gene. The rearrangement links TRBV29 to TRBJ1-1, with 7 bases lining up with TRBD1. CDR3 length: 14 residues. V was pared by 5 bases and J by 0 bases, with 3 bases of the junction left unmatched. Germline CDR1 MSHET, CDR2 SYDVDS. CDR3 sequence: CASSTGTANTEVFF. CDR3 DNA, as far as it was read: TGTGCTAGCAGTACCGGGACAGCAAACACAGAAGTCTTC.

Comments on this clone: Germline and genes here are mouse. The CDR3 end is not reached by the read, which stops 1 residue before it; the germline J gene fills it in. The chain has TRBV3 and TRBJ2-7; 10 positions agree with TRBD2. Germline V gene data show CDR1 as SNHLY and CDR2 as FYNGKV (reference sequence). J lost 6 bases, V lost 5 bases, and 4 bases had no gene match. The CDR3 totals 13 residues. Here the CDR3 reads CASSQGLGFEQYF. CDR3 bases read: TGTGCCAGCAGCCAGGGACTGGGGTTTGAACAGTAC.